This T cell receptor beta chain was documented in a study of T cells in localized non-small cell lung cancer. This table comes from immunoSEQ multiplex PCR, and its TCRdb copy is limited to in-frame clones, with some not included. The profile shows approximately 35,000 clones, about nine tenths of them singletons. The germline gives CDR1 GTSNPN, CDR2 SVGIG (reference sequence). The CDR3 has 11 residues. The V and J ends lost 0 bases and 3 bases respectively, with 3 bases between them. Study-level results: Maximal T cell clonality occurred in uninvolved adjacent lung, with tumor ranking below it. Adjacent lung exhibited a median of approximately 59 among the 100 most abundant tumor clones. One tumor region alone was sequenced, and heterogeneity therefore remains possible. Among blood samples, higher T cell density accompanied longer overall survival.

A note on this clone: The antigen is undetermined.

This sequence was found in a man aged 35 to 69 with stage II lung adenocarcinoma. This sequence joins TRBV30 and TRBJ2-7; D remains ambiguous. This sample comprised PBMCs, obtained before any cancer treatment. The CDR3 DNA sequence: TGTGCCTGGAGTGTTCGCTACGAGCAGTACTTC. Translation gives CAWSVRYEQYF.